Detailed here is one T cell receptor beta chain. The target antigen is unknown. The PCR had 60 Vbeta and 13 Jbeta primers. Some clones are missing from TCRdb's copy, which holds only in-frame ones; the method was immunoSEQ multiplex PCR. The sample includes tens of thousands of clones, roughly four fifths of them seen just once. This sample stems from a study of cytomegalovirus exposure and HLA in healthy donors. Whole-study results and caveats: It was reported that the classifier diagnosed cytomegalovirus status with high specificity and sensitivity in both the original and validation cohorts.

The germline V gene has CDR1 MDHEN and CDR2 SYDVKM. V shed 6 bases, J shed 7 bases, and the junction held 10 bases outside the gene matches. The CDR3 loop spans 15 amino acids. The sample was PBMCs. The clonotype was recovered from a woman in her thirties or forties in good health and CMV-seropositive. J is TRBJ2-3 and V is TRBV28; 10 bases map to TRBD2. The CDR3 protein is CASSPSGGQGNTQYF. CDR3 bases: TGTGCCAGCAGCCCTAGCGGGGGCCAAGGGAATACGCAGTATTTT.